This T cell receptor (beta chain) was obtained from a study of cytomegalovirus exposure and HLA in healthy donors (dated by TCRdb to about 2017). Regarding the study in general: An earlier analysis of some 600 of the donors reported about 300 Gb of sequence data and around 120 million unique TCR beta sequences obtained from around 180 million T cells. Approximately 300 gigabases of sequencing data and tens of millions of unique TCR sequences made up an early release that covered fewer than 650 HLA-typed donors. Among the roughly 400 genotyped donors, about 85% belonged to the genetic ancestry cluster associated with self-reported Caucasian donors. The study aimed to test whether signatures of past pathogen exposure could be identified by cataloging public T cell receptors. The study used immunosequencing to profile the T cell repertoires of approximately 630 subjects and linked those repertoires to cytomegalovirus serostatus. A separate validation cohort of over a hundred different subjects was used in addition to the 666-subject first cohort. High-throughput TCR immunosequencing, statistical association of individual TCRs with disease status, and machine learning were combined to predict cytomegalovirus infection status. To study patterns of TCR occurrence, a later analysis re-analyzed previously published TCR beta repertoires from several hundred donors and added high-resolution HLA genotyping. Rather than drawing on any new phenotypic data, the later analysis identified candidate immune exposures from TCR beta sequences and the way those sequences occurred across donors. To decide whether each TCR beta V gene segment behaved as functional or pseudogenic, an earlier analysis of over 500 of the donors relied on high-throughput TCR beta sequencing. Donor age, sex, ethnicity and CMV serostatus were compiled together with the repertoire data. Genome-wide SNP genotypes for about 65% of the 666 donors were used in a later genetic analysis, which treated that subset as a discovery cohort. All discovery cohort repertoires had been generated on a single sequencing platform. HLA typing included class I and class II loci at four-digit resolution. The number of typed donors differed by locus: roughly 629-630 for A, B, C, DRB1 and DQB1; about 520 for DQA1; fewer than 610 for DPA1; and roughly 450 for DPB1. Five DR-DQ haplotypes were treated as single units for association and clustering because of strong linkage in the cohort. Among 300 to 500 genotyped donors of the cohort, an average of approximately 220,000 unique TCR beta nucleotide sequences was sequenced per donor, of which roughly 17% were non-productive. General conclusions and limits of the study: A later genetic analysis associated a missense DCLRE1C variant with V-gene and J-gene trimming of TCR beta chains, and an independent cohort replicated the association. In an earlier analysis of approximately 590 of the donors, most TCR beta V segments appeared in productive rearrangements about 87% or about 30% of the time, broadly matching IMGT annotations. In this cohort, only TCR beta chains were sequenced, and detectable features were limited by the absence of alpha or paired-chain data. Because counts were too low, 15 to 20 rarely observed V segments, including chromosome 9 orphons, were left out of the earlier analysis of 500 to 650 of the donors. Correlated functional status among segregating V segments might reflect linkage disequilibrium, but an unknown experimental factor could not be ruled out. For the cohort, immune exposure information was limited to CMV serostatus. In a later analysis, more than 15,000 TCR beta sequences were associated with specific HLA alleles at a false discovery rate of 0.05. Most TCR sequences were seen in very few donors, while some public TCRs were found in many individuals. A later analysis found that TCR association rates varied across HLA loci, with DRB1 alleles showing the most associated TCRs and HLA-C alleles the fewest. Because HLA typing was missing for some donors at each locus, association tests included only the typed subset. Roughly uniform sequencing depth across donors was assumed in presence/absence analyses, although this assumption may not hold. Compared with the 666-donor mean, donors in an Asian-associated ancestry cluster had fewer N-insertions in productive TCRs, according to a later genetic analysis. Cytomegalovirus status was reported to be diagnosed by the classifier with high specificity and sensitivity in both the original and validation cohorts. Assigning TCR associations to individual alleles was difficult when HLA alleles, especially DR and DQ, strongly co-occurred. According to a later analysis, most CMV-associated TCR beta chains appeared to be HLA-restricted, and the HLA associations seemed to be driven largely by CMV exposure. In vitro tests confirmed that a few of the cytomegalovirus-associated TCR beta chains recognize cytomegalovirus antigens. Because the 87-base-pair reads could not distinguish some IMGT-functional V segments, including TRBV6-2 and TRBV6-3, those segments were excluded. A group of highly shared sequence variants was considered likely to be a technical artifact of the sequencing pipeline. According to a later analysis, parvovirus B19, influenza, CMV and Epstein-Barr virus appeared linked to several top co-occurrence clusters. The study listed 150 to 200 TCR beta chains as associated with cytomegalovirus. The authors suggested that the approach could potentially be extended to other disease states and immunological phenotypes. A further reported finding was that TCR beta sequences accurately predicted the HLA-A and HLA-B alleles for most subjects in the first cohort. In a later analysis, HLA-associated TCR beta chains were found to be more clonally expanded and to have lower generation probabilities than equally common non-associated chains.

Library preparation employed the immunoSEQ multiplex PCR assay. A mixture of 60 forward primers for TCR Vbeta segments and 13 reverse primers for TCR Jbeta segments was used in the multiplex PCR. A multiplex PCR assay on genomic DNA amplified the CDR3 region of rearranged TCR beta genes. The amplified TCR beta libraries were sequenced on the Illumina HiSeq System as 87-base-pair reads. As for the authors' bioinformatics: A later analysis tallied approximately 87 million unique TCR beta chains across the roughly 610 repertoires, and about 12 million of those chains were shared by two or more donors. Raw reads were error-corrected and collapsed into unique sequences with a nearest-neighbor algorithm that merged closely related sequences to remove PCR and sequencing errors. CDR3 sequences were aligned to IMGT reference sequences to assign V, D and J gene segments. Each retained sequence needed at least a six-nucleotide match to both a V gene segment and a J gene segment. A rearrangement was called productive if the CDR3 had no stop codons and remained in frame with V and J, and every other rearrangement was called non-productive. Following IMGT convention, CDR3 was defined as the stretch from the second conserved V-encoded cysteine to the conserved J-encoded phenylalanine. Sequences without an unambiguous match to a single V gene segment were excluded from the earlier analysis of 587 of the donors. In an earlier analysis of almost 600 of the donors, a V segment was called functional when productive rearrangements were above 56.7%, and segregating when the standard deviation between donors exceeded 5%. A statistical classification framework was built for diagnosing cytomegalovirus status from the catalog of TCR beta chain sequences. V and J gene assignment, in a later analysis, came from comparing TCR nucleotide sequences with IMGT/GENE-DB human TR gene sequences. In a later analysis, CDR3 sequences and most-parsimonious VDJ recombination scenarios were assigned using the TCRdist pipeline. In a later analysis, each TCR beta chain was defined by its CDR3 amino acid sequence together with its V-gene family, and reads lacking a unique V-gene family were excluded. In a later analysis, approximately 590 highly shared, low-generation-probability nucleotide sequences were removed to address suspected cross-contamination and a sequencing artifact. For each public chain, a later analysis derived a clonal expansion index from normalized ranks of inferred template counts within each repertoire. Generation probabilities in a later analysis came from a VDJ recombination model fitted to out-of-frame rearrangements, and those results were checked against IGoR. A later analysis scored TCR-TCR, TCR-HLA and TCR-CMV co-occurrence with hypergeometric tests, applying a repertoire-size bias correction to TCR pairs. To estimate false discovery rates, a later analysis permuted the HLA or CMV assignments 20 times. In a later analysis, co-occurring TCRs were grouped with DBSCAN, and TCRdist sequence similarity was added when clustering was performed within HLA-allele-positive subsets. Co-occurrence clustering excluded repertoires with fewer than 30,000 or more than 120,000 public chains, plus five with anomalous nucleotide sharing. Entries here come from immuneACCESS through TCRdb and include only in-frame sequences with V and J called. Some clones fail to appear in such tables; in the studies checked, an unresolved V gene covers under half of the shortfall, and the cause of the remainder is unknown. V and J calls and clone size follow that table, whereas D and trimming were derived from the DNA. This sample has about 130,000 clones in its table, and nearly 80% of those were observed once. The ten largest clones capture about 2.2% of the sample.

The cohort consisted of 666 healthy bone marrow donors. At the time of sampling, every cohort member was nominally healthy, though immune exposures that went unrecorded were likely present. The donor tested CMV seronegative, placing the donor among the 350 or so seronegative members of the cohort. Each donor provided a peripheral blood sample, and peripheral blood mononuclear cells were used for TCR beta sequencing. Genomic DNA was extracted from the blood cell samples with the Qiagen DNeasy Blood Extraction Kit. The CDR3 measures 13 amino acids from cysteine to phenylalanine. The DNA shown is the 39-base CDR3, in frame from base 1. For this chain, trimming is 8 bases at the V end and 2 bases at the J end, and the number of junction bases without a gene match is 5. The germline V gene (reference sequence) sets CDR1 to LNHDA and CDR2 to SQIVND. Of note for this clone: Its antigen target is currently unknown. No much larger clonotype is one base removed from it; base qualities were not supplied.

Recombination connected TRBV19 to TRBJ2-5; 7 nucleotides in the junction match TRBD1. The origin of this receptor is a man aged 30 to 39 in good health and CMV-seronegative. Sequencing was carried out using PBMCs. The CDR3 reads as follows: CASSGTEQETQYF. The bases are TGTGCCAGTTCCGGGACAGAGCAAGAGACCCAGTACTTC.